This record covers a single T cell receptor beta chain. The sample originates from a study of blood T cell repertoires in COVID-19. For the study at large: Specimens from acute and convalescent COVID-19 originated in the United States, Italy and Spain. Sample material is recorded as cDNA or gDNA derived from T cells, B-cell-depleted T cells, or PBMCs.

Per the authors' pipeline: The assay estimated nucleated cells by amplifying reference gene primers. TCRdb's table, derived via immunoSEQ multiplex PCR, lists solely in-frame clones and lacks some. Clone size and V and J calls were adopted from that table, with D and trimming inferred from the DNA. The sample includes around 80,000 clones, around three quarters of them seen just once. V was cut by 5 bases and J by 6 bases, with 13 bases left in between. Germline V gives CDR1 SGHNT, CDR2 YENEEA. The CDR3 is made up of 13 amino acids. This clonotype was sampled from a man in his fifties with active or convalescent COVID-19. This chain links TRBV11-3 with TRBJ1-1; the D gene is possibly TRBD1 (5 bases). The sample taken for sequencing was peripheral blood. CDR3 region: CASSLGPSAEAFF. The CDR3 nucleotides read TGTGCCAGCAGCCTGGGGCCTAGCGCTGAAGCTTTCTTT.